This T cell receptor beta chain was profiled in a study of OX40 agonist ivuxolimab in advanced cancers. Study-wide background: Prior anti-PD-1, anti-PD-L1 or anti-CTLA-4 therapy was allowed; around 43% had some.

This table comes from immunoSEQ multiplex PCR, and its TCRdb copy is limited to in-frame clones, with some not included. The profile covers over 35,000 clones, with approximately 92% appearing a single time and about 4.7% taken by the ten largest. Specimen: CD4+ or CD8+ T cells sorted from blood, collected in a trial of the OX40 agonist ivuxolimab. This receptor was identified in an adult with an advanced solid tumor such as melanoma, head and neck, liver or kidney cancer.

CDR3 loop: CASSDTGTFNTEAFF. The CDR3 DNA is TGTGCCAGCAGTGATACAGGGACCTTTAACACTGAAGCTTTCTTT. This chain joins TRBV6-1 and TRBJ1-1; a weak D match, TRBD1 (6 bases). The CDR3 totals 15 residues. Germline CDR1 and CDR2: MNHNS and SASEGT. Trimming left V 3 bases short and J 2 bases short, with 13 bases between.